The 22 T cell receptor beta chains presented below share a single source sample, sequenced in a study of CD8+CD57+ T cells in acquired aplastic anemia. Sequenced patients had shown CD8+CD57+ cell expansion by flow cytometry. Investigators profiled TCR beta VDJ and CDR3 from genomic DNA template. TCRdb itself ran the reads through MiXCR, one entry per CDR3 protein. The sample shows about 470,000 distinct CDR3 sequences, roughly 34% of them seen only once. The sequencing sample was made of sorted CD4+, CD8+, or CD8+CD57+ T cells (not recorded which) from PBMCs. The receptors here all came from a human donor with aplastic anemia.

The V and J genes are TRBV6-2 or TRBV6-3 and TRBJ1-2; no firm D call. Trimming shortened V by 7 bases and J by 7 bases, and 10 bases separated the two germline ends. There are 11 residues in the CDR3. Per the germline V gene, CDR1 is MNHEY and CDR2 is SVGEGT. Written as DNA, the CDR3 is TGTGCCAGCAAGCAAGGGAGTGGCTACACCTTC. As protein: CASKQGSGYTF.

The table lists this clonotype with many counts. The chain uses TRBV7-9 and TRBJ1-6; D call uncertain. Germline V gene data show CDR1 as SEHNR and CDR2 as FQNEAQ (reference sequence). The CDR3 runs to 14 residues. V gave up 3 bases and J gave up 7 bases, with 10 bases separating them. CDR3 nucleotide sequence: TGTGCCAGCAGCTTCATCCAGGCCAATTCACCCCTCCACTTT. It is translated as CASSFIQANSPLHF.

CDR3 nucleotides: TGTGCCAGCAGCTTAGTCGGGACAAACTACGAGCAGTACTTC. Its protein is CASSLVGTNYEQYF. The rearrangement links TRBV2 to TRBJ2-7, with D possibly matching TRBD1 (6 bases). V lost 6 bases to trimming and J lost 3 bases, with 15 bases between them. The CDR3 has 14 amino acids. CDR1 is SNHLY and CDR2 is FYNNEI in the germline V gene.

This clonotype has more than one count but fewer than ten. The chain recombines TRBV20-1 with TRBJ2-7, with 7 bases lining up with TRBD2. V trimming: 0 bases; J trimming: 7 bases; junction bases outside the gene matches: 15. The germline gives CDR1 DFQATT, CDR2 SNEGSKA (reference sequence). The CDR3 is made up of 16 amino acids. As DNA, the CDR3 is TGCAGTGCTAGAGATTTTAAGGCTAGCGGACACCGGGAGCAGTACTTC. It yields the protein CSARDFKASGHREQYF.

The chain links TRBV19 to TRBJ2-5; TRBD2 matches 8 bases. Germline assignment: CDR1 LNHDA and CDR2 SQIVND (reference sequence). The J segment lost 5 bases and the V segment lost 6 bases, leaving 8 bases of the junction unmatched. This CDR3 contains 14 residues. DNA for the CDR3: TGTGCCAGTAGACAACTAAGCGGGGGCGAGACCCAGTACTTC. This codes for CASRQLSGGETQYF.

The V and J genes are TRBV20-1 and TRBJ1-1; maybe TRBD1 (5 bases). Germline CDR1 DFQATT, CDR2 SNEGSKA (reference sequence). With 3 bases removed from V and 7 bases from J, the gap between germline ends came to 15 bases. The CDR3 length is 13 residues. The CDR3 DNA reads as TGCAGTGCTAGCACCGAGGCCGACAGTGAAGCTTTCTTT. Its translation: CSASTEADSEAFF.

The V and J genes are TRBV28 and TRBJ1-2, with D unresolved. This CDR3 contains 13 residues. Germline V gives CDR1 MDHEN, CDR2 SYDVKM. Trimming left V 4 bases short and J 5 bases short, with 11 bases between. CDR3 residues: CASSSPPSYGYTF. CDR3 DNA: TGTGCCAGCAGTTCCCCCCCATCTTATGGCTACACCTTC.

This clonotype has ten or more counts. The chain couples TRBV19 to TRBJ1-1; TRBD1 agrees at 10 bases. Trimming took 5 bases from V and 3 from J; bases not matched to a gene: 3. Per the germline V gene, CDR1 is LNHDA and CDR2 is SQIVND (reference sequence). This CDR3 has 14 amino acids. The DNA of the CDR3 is TGTGCCAGTAGTGAGGGACAGGGGTACACTGAAGCTTTCTTT. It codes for CASSEGQGYTEAFF. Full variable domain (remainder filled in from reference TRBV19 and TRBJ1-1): DGGITQSPKYLFRKEGQNVTLSCEQNLNHDAMYWYRQDPGQGLRLIYYSQIVNDFQKGDIAEGYSVSREKKESFPLTVTSAQKNPTAFYLCASSEGQGYTEAFFGQGTRLTVV.

The CDR3 coding sequence is TGTGCCAGCAGTCCAGGGGCGACTACGATACCCTACGAGCAGTACTTC. Amino acids: CASSPGATTIPYEQYF. This sequence joins TRBV28 and TRBJ2-7; D is possibly TRBD1 (6 bases). Trimming pared 5 bases from V and 2 bases from J, leaving 19 bases between. This CDR3 is 16 amino acids long. Germline assignment: CDR1 MDHEN and CDR2 SYDVKM.

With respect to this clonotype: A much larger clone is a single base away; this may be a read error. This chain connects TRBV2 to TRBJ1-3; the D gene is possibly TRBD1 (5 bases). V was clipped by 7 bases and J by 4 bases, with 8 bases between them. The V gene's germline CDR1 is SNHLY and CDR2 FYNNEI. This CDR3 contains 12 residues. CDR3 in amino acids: CASKGYGNTIYF. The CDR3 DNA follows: TGTGCCAGCAAGGGGTACGGAAACACCATATATTTT.

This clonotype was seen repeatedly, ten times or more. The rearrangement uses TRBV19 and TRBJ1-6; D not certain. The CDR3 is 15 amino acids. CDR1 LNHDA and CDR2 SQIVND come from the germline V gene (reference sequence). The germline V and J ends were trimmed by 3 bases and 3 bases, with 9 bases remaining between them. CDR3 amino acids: CASSMGSLYNSPLHF. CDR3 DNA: TGTGCCAGTAGTATGGGCAGCCTCTATAATTCACCCCTCCACTTT.

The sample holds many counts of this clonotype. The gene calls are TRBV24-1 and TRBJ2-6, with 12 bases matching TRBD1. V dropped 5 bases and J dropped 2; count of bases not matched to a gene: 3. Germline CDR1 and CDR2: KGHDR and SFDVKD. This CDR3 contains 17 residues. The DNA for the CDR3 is TGTGCCACCAGTGGTCGGGACAGGGGGCCTGGGGCCAACGTCCTGACTTTC. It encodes CATSGRDRGPGANVLTF.

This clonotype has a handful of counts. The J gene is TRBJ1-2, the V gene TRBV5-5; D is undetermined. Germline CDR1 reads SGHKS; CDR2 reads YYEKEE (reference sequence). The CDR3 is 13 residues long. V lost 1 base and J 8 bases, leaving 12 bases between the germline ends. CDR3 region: CASSLYGEEGYTF. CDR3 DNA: TGTGCCAGCAGCTTGTACGGGGAAGAGGGCTACACCTTC.

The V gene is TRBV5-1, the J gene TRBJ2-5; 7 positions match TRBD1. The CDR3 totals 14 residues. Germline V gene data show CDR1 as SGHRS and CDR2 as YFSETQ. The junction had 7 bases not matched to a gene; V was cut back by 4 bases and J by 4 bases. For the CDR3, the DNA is TGCGCCAGCAGCGGGGGACAGACCGTAGAGACCCAGTACTTC. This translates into CASSGGQTVETQYF.

The CDR3 loop reads CASSLAQGNAEAFF. Here the CDR3 DNA reads TGCGCCAGCAGCTTGGCACAGGGTAACGCTGAAGCTTTCTTT. The chain employs TRBV5-1 and TRBJ1-1; D might be TRBD1 (6 bases). Per the germline V gene, CDR1 is SGHRS and CDR2 is YFSETQ. The CDR3 runs 14 residues. V lost 0 bases, J lost 6 bases, and 12 bases lay in between.

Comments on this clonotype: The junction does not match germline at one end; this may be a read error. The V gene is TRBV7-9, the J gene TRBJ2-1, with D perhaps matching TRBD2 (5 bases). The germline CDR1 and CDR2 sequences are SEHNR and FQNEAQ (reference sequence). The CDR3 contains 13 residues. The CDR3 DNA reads TGCGCCAGCAGCCAAGAGTCGGGGAATGAGCAGTTCTTC. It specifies CASSQESGNEQFF.

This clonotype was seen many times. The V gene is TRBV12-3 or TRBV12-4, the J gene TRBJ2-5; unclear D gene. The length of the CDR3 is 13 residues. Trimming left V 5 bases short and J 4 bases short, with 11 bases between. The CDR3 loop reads CASSAGWVETQYF. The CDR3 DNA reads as TGTGCCAGCAGTGCCGGTTGGGTAGAGACCCAGTACTTC.

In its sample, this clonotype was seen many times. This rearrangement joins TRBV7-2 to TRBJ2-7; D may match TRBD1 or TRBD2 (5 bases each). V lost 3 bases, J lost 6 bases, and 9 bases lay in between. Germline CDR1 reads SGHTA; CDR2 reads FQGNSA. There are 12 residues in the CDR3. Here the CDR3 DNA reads TGTGCCAGCAGCTTCCGGGACCGCGAGCAGTACTTC. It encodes CASSFRDREQYF.

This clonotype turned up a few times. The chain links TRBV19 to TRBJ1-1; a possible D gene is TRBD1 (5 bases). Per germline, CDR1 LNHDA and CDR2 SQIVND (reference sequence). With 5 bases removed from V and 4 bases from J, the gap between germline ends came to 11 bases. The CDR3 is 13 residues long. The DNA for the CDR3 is TGTGCCAGTAGTTCTATGGGGGGCACTGAAGCTTTCTTT. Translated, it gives CASSSMGGTEAFF.

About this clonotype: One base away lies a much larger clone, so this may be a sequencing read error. The CDR3 nucleotides read TGTGCCACCAGTGATAAGGGACTCCAAGGGACCCAGTACTTC. It codes for CATSDKGLQGTQYF. The chain uses TRBV24-1 and TRBJ2-5; possibly TRBD2 for D (6 bases). The CDR3 covers 14 residues. Per germline, CDR1 KGHDR and CDR2 SFDVKD.

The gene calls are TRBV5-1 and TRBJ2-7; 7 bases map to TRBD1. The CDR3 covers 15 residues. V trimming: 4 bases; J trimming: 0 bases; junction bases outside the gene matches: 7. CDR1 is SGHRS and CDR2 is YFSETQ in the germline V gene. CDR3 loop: CASSVGTAYSYEQYF. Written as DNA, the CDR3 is TGCGCCAGCAGCGTCGGGACAGCCTACTCCTACGAGCAGTACTTC.

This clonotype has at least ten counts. The CDR3, as DNA: TGTGCCAGTACCGCAAGCTCCTACAATGAGCAGTTCTTC. Translation: CASTASSYNEQFF. The J gene is TRBJ2-1, the V gene TRBV7-3; D is uncertain. Germline CDR1 SGHTA, CDR2 FQGTGA. The CDR3 is 13 amino acids. The germline V and J ends were trimmed by 9 bases and 0 bases, with 9 bases remaining between them.